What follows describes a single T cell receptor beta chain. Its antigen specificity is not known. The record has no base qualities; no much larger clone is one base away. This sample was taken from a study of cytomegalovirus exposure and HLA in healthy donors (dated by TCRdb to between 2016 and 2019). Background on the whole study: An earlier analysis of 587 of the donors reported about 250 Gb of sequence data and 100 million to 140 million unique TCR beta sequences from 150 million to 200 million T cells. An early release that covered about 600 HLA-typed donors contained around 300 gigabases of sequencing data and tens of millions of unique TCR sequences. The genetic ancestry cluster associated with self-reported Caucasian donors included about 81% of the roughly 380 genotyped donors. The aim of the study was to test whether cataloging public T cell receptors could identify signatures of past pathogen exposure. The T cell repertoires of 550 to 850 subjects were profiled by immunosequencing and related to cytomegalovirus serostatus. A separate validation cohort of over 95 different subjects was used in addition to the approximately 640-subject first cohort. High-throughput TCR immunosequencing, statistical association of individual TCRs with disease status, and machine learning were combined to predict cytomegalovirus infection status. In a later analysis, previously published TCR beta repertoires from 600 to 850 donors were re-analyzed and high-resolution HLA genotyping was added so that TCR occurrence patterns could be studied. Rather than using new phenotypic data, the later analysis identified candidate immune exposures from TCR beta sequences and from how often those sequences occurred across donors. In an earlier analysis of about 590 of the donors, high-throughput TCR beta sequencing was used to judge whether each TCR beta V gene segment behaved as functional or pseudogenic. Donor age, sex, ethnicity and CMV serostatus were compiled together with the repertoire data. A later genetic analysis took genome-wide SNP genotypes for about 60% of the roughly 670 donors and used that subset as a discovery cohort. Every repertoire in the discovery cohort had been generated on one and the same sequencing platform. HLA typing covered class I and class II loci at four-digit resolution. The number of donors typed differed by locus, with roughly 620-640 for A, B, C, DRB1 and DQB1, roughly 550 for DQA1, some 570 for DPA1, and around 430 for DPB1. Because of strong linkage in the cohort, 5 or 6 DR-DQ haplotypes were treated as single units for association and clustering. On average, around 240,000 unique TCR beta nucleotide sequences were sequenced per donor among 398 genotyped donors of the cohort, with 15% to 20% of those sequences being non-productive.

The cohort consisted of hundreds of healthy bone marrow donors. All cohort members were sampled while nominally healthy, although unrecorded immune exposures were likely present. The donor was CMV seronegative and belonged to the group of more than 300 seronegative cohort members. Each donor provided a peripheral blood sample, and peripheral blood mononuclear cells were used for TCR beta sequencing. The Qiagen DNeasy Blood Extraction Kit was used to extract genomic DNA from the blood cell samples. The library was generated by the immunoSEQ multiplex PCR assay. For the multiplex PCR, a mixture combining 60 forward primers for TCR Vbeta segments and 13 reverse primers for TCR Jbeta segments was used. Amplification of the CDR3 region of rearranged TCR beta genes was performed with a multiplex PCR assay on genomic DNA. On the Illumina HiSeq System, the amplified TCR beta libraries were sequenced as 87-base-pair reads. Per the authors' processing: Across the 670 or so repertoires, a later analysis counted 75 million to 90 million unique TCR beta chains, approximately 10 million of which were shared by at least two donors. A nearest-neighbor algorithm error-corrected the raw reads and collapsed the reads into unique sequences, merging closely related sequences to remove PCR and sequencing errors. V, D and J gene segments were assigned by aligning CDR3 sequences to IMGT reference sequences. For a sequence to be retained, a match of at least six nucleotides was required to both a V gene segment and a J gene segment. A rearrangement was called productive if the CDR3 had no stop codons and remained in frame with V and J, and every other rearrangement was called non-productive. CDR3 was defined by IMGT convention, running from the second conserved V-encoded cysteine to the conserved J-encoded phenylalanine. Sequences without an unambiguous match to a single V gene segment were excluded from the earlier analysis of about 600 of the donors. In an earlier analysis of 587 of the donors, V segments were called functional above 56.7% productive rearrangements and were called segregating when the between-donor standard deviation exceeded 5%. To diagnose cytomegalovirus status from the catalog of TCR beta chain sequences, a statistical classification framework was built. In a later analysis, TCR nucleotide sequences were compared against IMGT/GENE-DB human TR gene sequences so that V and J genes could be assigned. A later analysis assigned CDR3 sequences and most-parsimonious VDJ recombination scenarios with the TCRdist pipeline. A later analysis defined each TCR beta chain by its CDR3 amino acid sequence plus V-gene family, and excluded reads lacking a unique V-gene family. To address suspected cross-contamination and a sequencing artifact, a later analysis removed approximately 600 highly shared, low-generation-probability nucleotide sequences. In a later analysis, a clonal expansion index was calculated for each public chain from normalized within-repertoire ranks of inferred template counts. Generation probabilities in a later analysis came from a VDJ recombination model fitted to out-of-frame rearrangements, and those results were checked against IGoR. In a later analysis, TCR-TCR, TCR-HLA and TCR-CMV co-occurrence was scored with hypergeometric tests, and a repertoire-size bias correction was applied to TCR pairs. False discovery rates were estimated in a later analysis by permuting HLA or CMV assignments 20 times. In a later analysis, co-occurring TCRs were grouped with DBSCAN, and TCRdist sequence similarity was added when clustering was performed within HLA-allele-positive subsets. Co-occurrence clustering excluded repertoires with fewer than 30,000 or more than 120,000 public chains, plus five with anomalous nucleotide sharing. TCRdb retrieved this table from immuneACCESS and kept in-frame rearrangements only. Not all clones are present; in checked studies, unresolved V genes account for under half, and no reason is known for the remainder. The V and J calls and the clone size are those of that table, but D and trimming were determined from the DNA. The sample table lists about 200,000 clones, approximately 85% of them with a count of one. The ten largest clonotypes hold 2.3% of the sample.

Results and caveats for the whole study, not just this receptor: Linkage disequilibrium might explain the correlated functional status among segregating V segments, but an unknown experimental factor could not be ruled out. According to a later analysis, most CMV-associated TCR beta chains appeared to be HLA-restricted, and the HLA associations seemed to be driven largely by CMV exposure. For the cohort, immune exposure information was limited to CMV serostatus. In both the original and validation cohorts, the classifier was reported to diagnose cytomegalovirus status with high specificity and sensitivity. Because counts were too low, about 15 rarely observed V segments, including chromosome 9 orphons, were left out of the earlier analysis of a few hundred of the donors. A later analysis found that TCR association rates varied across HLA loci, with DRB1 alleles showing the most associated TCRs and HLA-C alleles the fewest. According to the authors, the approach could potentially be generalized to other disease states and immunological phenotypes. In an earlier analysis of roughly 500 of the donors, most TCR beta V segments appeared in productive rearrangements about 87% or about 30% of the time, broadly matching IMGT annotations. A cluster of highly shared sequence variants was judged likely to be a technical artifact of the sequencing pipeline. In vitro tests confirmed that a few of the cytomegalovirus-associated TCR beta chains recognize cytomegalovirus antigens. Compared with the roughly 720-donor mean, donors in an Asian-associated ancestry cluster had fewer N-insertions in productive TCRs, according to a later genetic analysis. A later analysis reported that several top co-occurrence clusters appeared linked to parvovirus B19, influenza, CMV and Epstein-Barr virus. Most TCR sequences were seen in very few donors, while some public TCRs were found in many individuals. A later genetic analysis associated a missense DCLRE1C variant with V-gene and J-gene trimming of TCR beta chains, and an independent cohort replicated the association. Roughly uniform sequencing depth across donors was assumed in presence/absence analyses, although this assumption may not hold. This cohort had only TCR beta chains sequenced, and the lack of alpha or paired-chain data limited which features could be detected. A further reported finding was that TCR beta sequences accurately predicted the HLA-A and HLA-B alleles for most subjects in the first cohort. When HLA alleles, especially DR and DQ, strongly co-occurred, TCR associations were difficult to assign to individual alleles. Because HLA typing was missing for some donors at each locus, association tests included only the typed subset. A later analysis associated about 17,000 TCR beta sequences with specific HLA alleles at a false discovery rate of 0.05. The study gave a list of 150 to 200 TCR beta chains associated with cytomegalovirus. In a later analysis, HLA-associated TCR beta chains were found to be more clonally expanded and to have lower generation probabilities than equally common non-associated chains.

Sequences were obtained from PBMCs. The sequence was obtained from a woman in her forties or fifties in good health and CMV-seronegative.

CDR3 reads: CASPQGIHEQYF. The sequenced DNA: TGTGCCAGTCCCCAGGGGATCCACGAGCAGTACTTC. The V and J segments used are TRBV19 and TRBJ2-7; a tentative D call is TRBD1 (6 bases match). The CDR3, from cysteine to phenylalanine, totals 12 residues. The CDR3 DNA has 36 bases and is translated from base 1. The germline V gene (reference sequence) gives CDR1 as LNHDA and CDR2 as SQIVND. Trimming removed 8 bases from V and 5 bases from J, leaving 13 bases between the germline ends.